The clone carrying this T cell receptor beta chain was seen ten or more times. Antigen specificity is unknown. The CDR3 loop spans 15 amino acids. Germline CDR1 reads SGHTA; CDR2 reads FQGNSA. The V gene lost 4 bases and the J gene lost 8 bases, with 15 bases spanning the gap. The data are from a study of T-cell reconstitution after alpha-beta-depleted transplantation in children. Findings of the study overall: Reports say that about two months after transplant, the alpha-beta T cells came out of several hundred graft clones that had expanded.

As it was prepared, the TCRbeta library received unique molecular identifiers. TCRdb redid the calling of the PCR reads with MiXCR, one entry per CDR3 protein. The data contain some 200,000 distinct CDR3 sequences, 11% of them singletons. The chain joins TRBV7-2 to TRBJ1-6, with no clear D. This clonotype was sampled from a child under two years old with acute myeloid leukemia, due to receive a stem cell transplant. The material sequenced was PBMCs, taken before TCRalphabeta/CD19-depleted stem cell transplant. CDR3 sequence: CASSSRSLGDSPLHF. DNA for the CDR3: TGTGCCAGCAGCTCTCGATCCCTTGGGGATTCACCCCTCCACTTT.